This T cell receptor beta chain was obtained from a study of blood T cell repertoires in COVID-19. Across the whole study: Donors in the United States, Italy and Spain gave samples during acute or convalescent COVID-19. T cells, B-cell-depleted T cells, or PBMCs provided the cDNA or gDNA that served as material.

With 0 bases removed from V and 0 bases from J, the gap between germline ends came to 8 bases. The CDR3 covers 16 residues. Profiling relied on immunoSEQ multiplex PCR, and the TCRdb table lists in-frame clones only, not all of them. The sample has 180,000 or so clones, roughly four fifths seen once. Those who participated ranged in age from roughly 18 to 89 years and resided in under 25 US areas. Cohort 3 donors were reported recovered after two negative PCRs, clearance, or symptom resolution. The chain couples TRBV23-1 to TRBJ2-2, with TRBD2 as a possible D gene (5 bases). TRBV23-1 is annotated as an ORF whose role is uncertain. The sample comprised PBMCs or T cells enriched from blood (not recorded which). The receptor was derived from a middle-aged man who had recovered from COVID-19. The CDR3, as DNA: TGCGCCAGCAGTCAATCGAGCGGAACGAACACCGGGGAGCTGTTTTTT. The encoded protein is CASSQSSGTNTGELFF.